This T cell receptor (beta chain) appears in the sequencing data of a study of blood T cell repertoires in COVID-19. The assay was immunoSEQ multiplex PCR, and TCRdb's table has in-frame clones only and misses some. The top ten clones hold roughly 4.5% of a sample with around 200,000 clones, more than 75% of them seen once. The CDR3 consists of 16 residues. V dropped 7 bases and J dropped 3 bases, with 19 bases sitting between them. CDR1 MDHEN and CDR2 SYDVKM come from the germline V gene. The clonotype originates from a woman at least 80 years old with acute or convalescent COVID-19. The sample was peripheral blood. This sequence joins TRBV28 and TRBJ2-1, with TRBD1 as a possible D gene (6 bases). CDR3 amino acids: CASTLGNRAGYNEQFF. The CDR3 nucleotides are TGTGCCAGCACTCTGGGGAACAGGGCGGGCTACAATGAGCAGTTCTTC.